Listed below are T cell receptor beta chains from one sample, sequenced in a study of blood T cell repertoires in COVID-19. Assay used: immunoSEQ multiplex PCR; TCRdb lists only in-frame clones, some missing. The sample has approximately 250,000 clones, approximately 86% seen once; the top ten hold approximately 10%. The sequencing sample was made of peripheral blood. These receptors all stem from a middle-aged man with active or convalescent COVID-19. The CDR3 runs from the conserved cysteine through the conserved F or W. D genes are given only for firm matches. Some rows have no size entry. The others give once, few or many, or a class for an expanded clone.

NA,TRBJ1-5,TRBV4-2,TRBD1,TGTGCCAGCAGCCAAGGGGACAGGGACGGTCAGCCCCAGCATTTT,CASSQGDRDGQPQHF
NA,TRBJ1-3,TRBV13,NA,TGTGCCAGCAGTACCCGGGGGACGGGGCCCTCGGCGGGAAACACCATATATTTT,CASSTRGTGPSAGNTIYF
few,TRBJ2-2,TRBV9,TRBD2,TGTGCCAGCAGCGTAGGAGTAGGACTAGGGATCACCGGGGAGCTGTTTTTT,CASSVGVGLGITGELFF
NA,TRBJ2-3,TRBV2,TRBD2,TGTGCCAGCAGACGAGCGGGGGGTTCAGATACGCAGTATTTT,CASRRAGGSDTQYF
NA,TRBJ2-1,TRBV27,NA,TGTGCCAGCCGCCGTGACTTAACCTCCTACAATGAGCAGTTCTTC,CASRRDLTSYNEQFF
few,TRBJ2-7,TRBV5-1,TRBD1,TGCGCCAGCAGCTTGGGGACAGGGGCCTACGAGCAGTACTTC,CASSLGTGAYEQYF
NA,TRBJ1-1,TRBV10-2,TRBD1,TGCGCCAGCAGGGATGACAGGGGGCAAATTAACACTGAAGCTTTCTTT,CASRDDRGQINTEAFF
NA,TRBJ1-1,TRBV18,NA,TGTGCCAGCTCACCAACAAGACAGATGAACACTGAAGCTTTCTTT,CASSPTRQMNTEAFF
NA,TRBJ1-1,TRBV5-1,NA,TGCGCCAGCGGCCTTAAACAGGGAACTGAAGCTTTCTTT,CASGLKQGTEAFF
NA,TRBJ2-1,TRBV5-1,NA,TGCGCCAGCAGCTTGGTAGAAGTTGAGCAGTTCTTC,CASSLVEVEQFF
NA,TRBJ1-1,TRBV4-1,NA,TGCGCCAGCAGCCAAGATAGGGGGGGTCGACCTTTCTTT,CASSQDRGGRPFF
NA,TRBJ1-1,TRBV5-1,NA,TGCGCCAGCAGCTTGGCCCAGGGGTCGTTGAACACTGAAGCTTTCTTT,CASSLAQGSLNTEAFF
NA,TRBJ2-5,TRBV6-5,TRBD2,TGTGCCAGCACCTGGGGGAGGGTGACCCAGTACTTC,CASTWGRVTQYF
NA,TRBJ2-7,TRBV28,TRBD1,TGTGCCAGCAGTCATCTCGGGACAGGGATCAACGAGCAGTACTTC,CASSHLGTGINEQYF
once,TRBJ2-1,TRBV3-1/TRBV3-2,TRBD2,TGTGCCAGCAGCCAAGATACTAGCGGGGGGGCCGAAGTGTACAATGAGCAGTTCTTC,CASSQDTSGGAEVYNEQFF
NA,TRBJ2-1,TRBV18,NA,TGTGCCAGCTCACCACTCTTAGGAGACAATGAGCAGTTCTTC,CASSPLLGDNEQFF
NA,TRBJ2-6,TRBV7-3,NA,TGTGCCAGCAGCTTAAGGTCCGGCGGGGTGACTGGGGCCAACGTCCTGACTTTC,CASSLRSGGVTGANVLTF
NA,TRBJ2-7,TRBV28,NA,TGTGCCAGCATCCTTACACGAGCGTCCTACGAGCAGTACTTC,CASILTRASYEQYF
NA,TRBJ1-1,TRBV3-1/TRBV3-2,TRBD1,TGTGCCAGCAGCCCACAGGGGAGCACTGAAGCTTTCTTT,CASSPQGSTEAFF
NA,TRBJ2-5,TRBV27,TRBD2,TGTGCCAGCAGTCAATGGGGACTAGCGGGGGTTCAAGAGACCCAGTACTTC,CASSQWGLAGVQETQYF
NA,TRBJ2-2,TRBV3-1/TRBV3-2,TRBD2,TGTGCCAGCAGCCAATCAGAAGCGGGAGCGGCCGGGGAGCTGTTTTTT,CASSQSEAGAAGELFF
NA,TRBJ1-1,TRBV1,NA,TGCACCAGCAGCCAAGATCCAATCAGGGTTAGTGAAGCTTTCTTT,CTSSQDPIRVSEAFF
NA,TRBJ2-4,TRBV13,NA,TGTGCCAGCAGCTTAGGGCGGGGTCGCTGGGGGTACTTC,CASSLGRGRWGYF
NA,TRBJ2-2,TRBV5-4,NA,TGTGCCAGCAGCTCGGACTATTATAACACCGGGGAGCTGTTTTTT,CASSSDYYNTGELFF
once,TRBJ1-6,TRBV18,TRBD1,TGTGCCAGCTCACAAAGGGACAGTTTTGGGTCACCCCTCCACTTT,CASSQRDSFGSPLHF
NA,TRBJ2-1,TRBV5-1,TRBD2,TGCGCCAGCAGCTCATTAGCGGGAGCCAATGAGCAGTTCTTC,CASSSLAGANEQFF
NA,TRBJ1-1,TRBV6-5,NA,TGTGCCAGCAGGAGAAAGCAACACACTGAAGCTTTCTTT,CASRRKQHTEAFF
NA,TRBJ2-3,TRBV11-3,TRBD2,TGTGCCAGCAGCTTGGGGGCTAGCGGGCCCTTAGATACGCAGTATTTT,CASSLGASGPLDTQYF
NA,TRBJ2-3,TRBV11-3,TRBD2,TGTGCCAGCAGCTTAGTCCGGCTAGCGGCTAGCACAGATACGCAGTATTTT,CASSLVRLAASTDTQYF
NA,TRBJ1-6,TRBV28,TRBD1,TGTGCCAGCAGTTCCCTAGACAGGGCAAGCTCACCCCTCCACTTT,CASSSLDRASSPLHF
NA,TRBJ1-6,TRBV5-5,NA,TGTGCCAGCAGCTTGGAAAGGGGTCCCTCAAGCTCCTATAATTCACCCCTCCACTTT,CASSLERGPSSSYNSPLHF
NA,TRBJ2-5,TRBV5-4,NA,TGTGCCAGCAGCTTGGAAGGAGGAGAGACCCAGTACTTC,CASSLEGGETQYF
once,TRBJ1-5,TRBV10-3,NA,TGTGCCATCAGTGAGTCGATCCTCCTCAAGGGGAATCAGCCCCAGCATTTT,CAISESILLKGNQPQHF
NA,TRBJ2-5,TRBV4-1,NA,TGCGCCAGCAGCCAAGCCGGACAGAACCAAGAGACCCAGTACTTC,CASSQAGQNQETQYF
NA,TRBJ2-1,TRBV24-1,NA,TGTGCCACCAGTGCGGCCGGGATAAAGTACAATGAGCAGTTCTTC,CATSAAGIKYNEQFF
NA,TRBJ2-1,TRBV27,NA,TGTGCCAGCAGTAATGGCAGGGGTCGGATCTTC,CASSNGRGRIF
NA,TRBJ1-1,TRBV6-5,NA,TGTGCCAGCAGTTACTCTGGGCAGGGTATCACTGAAGCTTTCTTT,CASSYSGQGITEAFF
NA,TRBJ2-3,TRBV6-5,NA,TGTGCCAGCAGTTGGGCGGATACGCAGTATTTT,CASSWADTQYF
NA,TRBJ1-2,TRBV6-5,NA,TGTGCCAGCAGTTACGGAGGGGCGGGTGGCTACACCTTC,CASSYGGAGGYTF
few,TRBJ2-2,TRBV11-2,NA,TGTGCCAGCAGCTTGGCAGGAATGGCCGGGGAGCTGTTTTTT,CASSLAGMAGELFF
once,TRBJ1-2,TRBV7-9,NA,TGTGCCAGCAACCGGGAGAACTATGGCTACACCTTC,CASNRENYGYTF
few,TRBJ2-7,TRBV27,TRBD2,TGTGCCACCTTCGGGAGGGCCTACGAGCAGTACTTC,CATFGRAYEQYF
NA,TRBJ2-7,TRBV6-5,NA,TGTGCCAGCAGTTTCCTAGCCTCTTACGAGCAGTACTTC,CASSFLASYEQYF
NA,TRBJ2-7,TRBV30,NA,TGTGCCTGGAGTGTACTAGGGAACGAGCAGTACTTC,CAWSVLGNEQYF
NA,TRBJ2-1,TRBV19,NA,TGTGCCAGTAGTATTCGGTTCAATGAGCAGTTCTTC,CASSIRFNEQFF
NA,TRBJ2-3,TRBV9,NA,TGTGCCAGCAGCTTTAAGGGGAACACCCCTCAATATTTT,CASSFKGNTPQYF
NA,TRBJ2-1,TRBV7-7,TRBD2,TGTGCTAGCAGCTTCGGACTAGCGGGAGACGATGAGCAGTTCTTC,CASSFGLAGDDEQFF
NA,TRBJ1-6,TRBV7-9,TRBD1,TGTGCCAGCAGCACCCACCGGGACAGGGGGAATTCACCCCTCCACTTT,CASSTHRDRGNSPLHF
NA,TRBJ2-1,TRBV12-2,NA,TGTGCAAGTCGCTTCAACAGGCACAATGAGCAGTTCTTC,CASRFNRHNEQFF
NA,TRBJ2-7,TRBV7-2,TRBD1,TGTGCCAGCAGCTCCGGGACAGGCCCCTACGAGCAGTACTTC,CASSSGTGPYEQYF
NA,TRBJ2-3,TRBV27,TRBD2,TGTGCCAGCAGTTCAATATCTACTAGCGGAGGCACAGATACGCAGTATTTT,CASSSISTSGGTDTQYF
NA,TRBJ1-1,TRBV7-9,NA,TGTGCCAGCAGCTTCCGTGAAGCGGGCACTGAAGCTTTCTTT,CASSFREAGTEAFF
NA,TRBJ1-5,TRBV15,TRBD1,TGTGCCACCAGCATTGACAGGGCCCGCAATCAGCCCCAGCATTTT,CATSIDRARNQPQHF
NA,TRBJ1-6,TRBV5-1,NA,TGCGCCAGCAGCTTGGAAAGCGCTTGGTCACCCCTCCACTTT,CASSLESAWSPLHF